A single sample is the source of the 16 T cell receptor beta chains below, sequenced in a study of shared clonotypes between healthy human individuals. Profiled with immunoSEQ multiplex PCR; TCRdb holds only in-frame clones, not every one. The data contain 1.4 million to 1.5 million clones, around 97% of them singletons. What was sequenced was naive CD4+ T cells sorted from blood. Described subset: CD45RA+ positively selected. All receptors come from a man aged 25-40 years in good health.

The chain uses TRBV28 and TRBJ1-2, with 10 nucleotides matching TRBD1. With V trimmed by 2 bases and J by 8 bases, 5 bases remained unmatched. CDR1 is MDHEN, CDR2 SYDVKM, per germline. The CDR3 contains 14 residues. CDR3 amino acids: CASSLPGQGSGYTF. Written as DNA, the CDR3 is TGTGCCAGCAGTTTACCGGGACAGGGGTCGGGCTACACCTTC.

With respect to this clone: The identical CDR3 is also encoded by other nucleotide sequences in the sample. The rearrangement links TRBV28 to TRBJ2-1; no firm D call. CDR1 is MDHEN and CDR2 is SYDVKM in the germline V gene. V shed 5 bases and J shed 6 bases, with 5 bases lying between them. The CDR3 extends over 11 amino acids. The CDR3 spells CASSLSNEQFF. Here the CDR3 DNA reads TGTGCCAGCAGTCTATCCAATGAGCAGTTCTTC.

The chain recombines TRBV7-2 with TRBJ2-1; D is undetermined. This CDR3 is built from 14 residues. In germline, CDR1 is SGHTA, CDR2 FQGNSA. The V gene lost 1 base and the J gene lost 4 bases, with 8 bases spanning the gap. The CDR3 here is CASSLDWNYNEQFF. The CDR3 nucleotides read TGTGCCAGCAGCTTAGATTGGAATTACAATGAGCAGTTCTTC.

The chain carries TRBV28 and TRBJ2-7; D possibly corresponds to TRBD2 (5 bases). The CDR3 totals 18 residues. Germline V gene sequence: CDR1 MDHEN, CDR2 SYDVKM. The V end was cut by 1 base, the J end by 4 bases, with 23 bases between. The CDR3 DNA reads as TGTGCCAGCAGTTTATCGGGAAAATTGGGCGTTCCCCCTTACGAGCAGTACTTC. This sequence encodes CASSLSGKLGVPPYEQYF.

J is TRBJ2-1 and V is TRBV6-1; 7 bases map to TRBD1. The CDR3 is made up of 16 amino acids. Germline loops: CDR1 MNHNS, CDR2 SASEGT. V lost 1 base, J lost 7 bases, and 10 bases stayed unmatched. The chain's CDR3 is CASSEVWAPRGNEQFF. Written as DNA, the CDR3 is TGTGCCAGCAGTGAAGTTTGGGCTCCCAGGGGGAATGAGCAGTTCTTC.

The chain uses TRBV11-3 and TRBJ2-1; 9 nucleotides match TRBD1. Germline loops: CDR1 SGHNT, CDR2 YENEEA. V shed 2 bases, J shed 8 bases, and the junction held 7 bases outside the gene matches. This CDR3 has 15 residues. CDR3 residues: CASSLQGQGRDEQFF. In DNA form, the CDR3 reads TGTGCCAGCAGCTTACAGGGACAGGGTAGGGATGAGCAGTTCTTC.

This chain connects TRBV5-1 to TRBJ2-5; D remains unclear. Germline CDR1 reads SGHRS; CDR2 reads YFSETQ. V lost 1 base and J 2 bases, leaving 15 bases between the germline ends. The CDR3 runs to 16 residues. Written as DNA, the CDR3 is TGCGCCAGCAGCTTGCAGCAGTCCGTGGCGCAAGAGACCCAGTACTTC. Protein product: CASSLQQSVAQETQYF. The full variable domain, in which reference TRBV5-1 and TRBJ2-5 provide the parts outside the CDR3, is KAGVTQTPRYLIKTRGQQVTLSCSPISGHRSVSWYQQTPGQGLQFLFEYFSETQRNKGNFPGRFSGRQFSNSRSEMNVSTLELGDSALYLCASSLQQSVAQETQYFGPGTRLLVL.

Regarding this clone: Additional DNA sequences in this sample encode the identical CDR3. This chain joins TRBV28 and TRBJ1-5; a possible D gene is TRBD1 (6 bases). The CDR3 is 16 amino acids. V was shortened by 0 bases and J by 2 bases, with 11 bases between the two germline ends. Germline V gives CDR1 MDHEN, CDR2 SYDVKM. CDR3: CASSLWTGGGNQPQHF. CDR3 DNA sequence: TGTGCCAGCAGTTTATGGACTGGGGGCGGCAATCAGCCCCAGCATTTT.

Comments on this clone: Distinct nucleotide sequences in the sample also encode this CDR3. The chain combines TRBV30 with TRBJ2-7; D not resolved. Trimming took 5 bases from V and 3 from J, leaving 8 bases between them. This CDR3 is 11 amino acids long. Germline V gene data show CDR1 as GTSNPN and CDR2 as SVGIG (reference sequence). Here the CDR3 DNA reads TGTGCCTGGGGGCGGAGCTACGAGCAGTACTTC. Protein sequence: CAWGRSYEQYF.

The genes are TRBV2 and TRBJ2-1; no definite D call. CDR1 is SNHLY and CDR2 is FYNNEI in the germline V gene. The CDR3 runs 16 residues. The V end was cut by 8 bases, the J end by 4 bases, with 21 bases between. The CDR3 DNA reads TGTGCCAGCGCCCCGACCGGCAGCCCGAGTTACAATGAGCAGTTCTTC. Protein product: CASAPTGSPSYNEQFF.

The genes are TRBV10-3 and TRBJ1-1, with 7 bases that match TRBD1. Germline loops: CDR1 ENHRY, CDR2 SYGVKD. V gave up 4 bases and J gave up 6 bases; unmatched junction bases: 11. This CDR3 has 15 residues. In DNA form, the CDR3 reads TGTGCCATCAGTGGCCGGGACAGCGGCCGGGCTGAAGCTTTCTTT. It translates to CAISGRDSGRAEAFF.

The V and J genes are TRBV28 and TRBJ1-5; 8 bases map to TRBD1. Trimming took 3 bases from V and 3 from J; bases not matched to a gene: 7. The germline gives CDR1 MDHEN, CDR2 SYDVKM. CDR3 length: 16 amino acids. In DNA, the CDR3 is TGTGCCAGCAGTTTGAGGTCAGGGGGCCACAATCAGCCCCAGCATTTT. Its protein is CASSLRSGGHNQPQHF. Using reference TRBV28 and TRBJ1-5 for the parts outside the CDR3, the full variable domain is DVKVTQSSRYLVKRTGEKVFLECVQDMDHENMFWYRQDPGLGLRLIYFSYDVKMKEKGDIPEGYSVSREKKERFSLILESASTNQTSMYLCASSLRSGGHNQPQHFGDGTRLSIL.

This chain joins TRBV19 and TRBJ1-2; TRBD1 matches 8 bases. The CDR3 is 15 amino acids. V was pared by 3 bases and J by 5 bases, with 8 bases of the junction left unmatched. Germline CDR1 LNHDA, CDR2 SQIVND (reference sequence). CDR3 DNA sequence: TGTGCCAGTAGTATTTGGGGACAGGCCTCGTATGGCTACACCTTC. This translates into CASSIWGQASYGYTF.

CDR3: CASSPFSGMNTGELFF. As DNA, the CDR3 is TGCGCCAGCAGCCCCTTCTCGGGAATGAACACCGGGGAGCTGTTTTTT. This chain links TRBV4-1 with TRBJ2-2; TRBD2 might be the D (5 bases). The CDR3 length is 16 residues. With 4 bases removed from V and 1 base from J, the gap between germline ends came to 13 bases. Germline assignment: CDR1 MGHRA and CDR2 YSYEKL.

This chain joins TRBV7-8 and TRBJ2-1; D tentatively fits TRBD1 or TRBD2 (5 bases each). Trimming removed 3 bases from V and 9 bases from J, with 15 bases in between. This CDR3 has 14 residues. The germline CDR1 and CDR2 sequences are SGHVS and FQNEAQ. CDR3 region: CASSLAGTVGEQFF. The CDR3 nucleotides are TGTGCCAGCAGCTTGGCAGGGACCGTCGGTGAGCAGTTCTTC.

This sequence joins TRBV11-2 and TRBJ2-7; D is perhaps TRBD1 (6 bases). The germline CDR1 and CDR2 sequences are SGHAT and FQNNGV. The V end lost 1 base, the J end lost 6 bases, and 10 bases lay between the germline ends. The CDR3 is 13 amino acids. Here the CDR3 reads CASSLATGSEQYF. Written as DNA, the CDR3 is TGTGCCAGCAGCTTAGCTACAGGGAGCGAGCAGTACTTC.